The 22 T cell receptor beta chains given below trace back to one sample, sequenced in a study of T cell changes during pregnancy in multiple sclerosis. Sequenced by immunoSEQ multiplex PCR; TCRdb stores in-frame clones only, minus some. The table lists approximately 130,000 clones, 90% to 98% of them singletons. Sample: peripheral blood, taken after pregnancy. These receptors all come from a female donor with multiple sclerosis, enrolled in a pregnancy study.

The chain has TRBV19 and TRBJ1-5; D gene ambiguous. The length of the CDR3 is 15 residues. Germline CDR1 reads LNHDA; CDR2 reads SQIVND (reference sequence). V was clipped by 6 bases and J by 3 bases, with 15 bases between them. CDR3 sequence (DNA): TGTGCCAGTAGCATGTCGGTGAGTCCCAATCAGCCCCAGCATTTT. Amino acids: CASSMSVSPNQPQHF. Full variable domain (rest looked up from reference TRBV19 and TRBJ1-5): DGGITQSPKYLFRKEGQNVTLSCEQNLNHDAMYWYRQDPGQGLRLIYYSQIVNDFQKGDIAEGYSVSREKKESFPLTVTSAQKNPTAFYLCASSMSVSPNQPQHFGDGTRLSIL.

This clone was seen only once. The chain couples TRBV7-8 to TRBJ2-1, with 7 nucleotides matching TRBD2. Trimming removed 0 bases from V and 1 base from J; junction bases left unmatched: 9. Germline values: CDR1 SGHVS, CDR2 FQNEAQ. The CDR3 has 18 residues. The CDR3 region has the DNA TGTGCCAGCAGCTTAGCGCTAAGGGCTAGCGGATCCTACAATGAGCAGTTCTTC. This codes for CASSLALRASGSYNEQFF.

The CDR3 loop is CASKSLAGTDTQYF. CDR3 nucleotide sequence: TGCGCCAGCAAGAGCCTAGCGGGCACAGATACGCAGTATTTT. V and J are TRBV4-1 and TRBJ2-3; the match to TRBD2 covers 7 bases. The V gene end was trimmed by 7 bases and the J gene end by 1 base; junction bases not matched to a gene: 5. Germline CDR1 and CDR2: MGHRA and YSYEKL. This CDR3 has 14 residues.

The chain couples TRBV19 to TRBJ1-1, with D possibly TRBD1 on 6 matching bases. CDR1 is LNHDA, CDR2 SQIVND, per germline (reference sequence). V was trimmed by 5 bases and J by 4 bases, leaving 14 bases between them. This CDR3 has 14 residues. The CDR3 bases are TGTGCCAGTAGTTTTGGGACATTTGGCACTGAAGCTTTCTTT. This translates into CASSFGTFGTEAFF. Supplemented by reference TRBV19 and TRBJ1-1, the full variable domain reads DGGITQSPKYLFRKEGQNVTLSCEQNLNHDAMYWYRQDPGQGLRLIYYSQIVNDFQKGDIAEGYSVSREKKESFPLTVTSAQKNPTAFYLCASSFGTFGTEAFFGQGTRLTVV.

This CDR3 is CASTFPGSNQPQHF. The CDR3 coding sequence is TGTGCCAGCACCTTTCCCGGGAGCAATCAGCCCCAGCATTTT. This chain joins TRBV7-2 and TRBJ1-5; D gene ambiguous. Germline CDR1 and CDR2: SGHTA and FQGNSA. The CDR3 totals 14 residues. With 7 bases removed from V and 1 base from J, the gap between germline ends came to 11 bases.

The chain links TRBV7-2 to TRBJ2-4; 7 nucleotides match TRBD2. J lost 0 bases, V lost 5 bases, and 10 bases had no gene match. Germline-derived CDR1 and CDR2 are SGHTA and FQGNSA. This CDR3 comprises 17 residues. This chain's CDR3 is CASSPLGLAAAKNIQYF. CDR3 sequence (DNA): TGTGCCAGCAGCCCCCTGGGGCTAGCGGCAGCCAAAAACATTCAGTACTTC.

V is TRBV7-2 and J is TRBJ2-1, with TRBD1 identical over 7 bases. The CDR3 runs 15 residues. Germline CDR1 reads SGHTA; CDR2 reads FQGNSA. V lost 5 bases, J lost 2 bases, and 6 bases stayed unmatched. CDR3 DNA sequence: TGTGCCAGCAGCCCCGACAGGGTGCCCTACAATGAGCAGTTCTTC. The encoded protein is CASSPDRVPYNEQFF.

This clone was observed once. V and J are TRBV27 and TRBJ1-4, with 8 bases matching TRBD1. Germline V CDR1 and CDR2: MNHEY, SMNVEV (reference sequence). This CDR3 is built from 15 residues. The trim removed 3 bases at V and 8 bases at J, leaving 8 bases unmatched. The CDR3 is CASSLDGTGEEKLFF. The CDR3 DNA reads as TGTGCCAGCAGTTTGGACGGGACAGGTGAAGAAAAACTGTTTTTT. Full variable domain (rest looked up from reference TRBV27 and TRBJ1-4): EAQVTQNPRYLITVTGKKLTVTCSQNMNHEYMSWYRQDPGLGLRQIYYSMNVEVTDKGDVPEGYKVSRKEKRNFPLILESPSPNQTSLYFCASSLDGTGEEKLFFGSGTQLSVL.

The CDR3 protein is CASRRGPQETQYF. The CDR3 region has the DNA TGTGCCAGCCGAAGGGGTCCGCAAGAGACCCAGTACTTC. The rearrangement joins TRBV27 to TRBJ2-5; a weak D match, TRBD1 (5 bases). Between the trimmed V and J ends, which lost 8 bases and 2 bases, there was a span of 12 bases. The CDR3 spans 13 residues. Germline CDR1 is MNHEY and CDR2 is SMNVEV (reference sequence).

The rearrangement joins TRBV7-2 to TRBJ2-7; D is perhaps TRBD2 (5 bases). CDR3 length equals 14 residues. CDR1 is SGHTA and CDR2 is FQGNSA in the germline V gene. Trimming stripped 1 base from V and 7 bases from J, with 14 bases between. The CDR3 loop is CASSLGGLPREQYF. CDR3 DNA sequence: TGTGCCAGCAGCTTAGGCGGGCTCCCTAGGGAGCAGTACTTC.

The chain uses TRBV7-2 and TRBJ1-4; perhaps TRBD1 as D (5 bases). CDR1 and CDR2 (germline): SGHTA, FQGNSA. The CDR3 is made up of 16 amino acids. Trimming removed 5 bases at V and 1 base at J, with 14 bases between. In DNA, the CDR3 is TGTGCCAGCAGCCCAGGCCCGGGGGGAACTAATGAAAAACTGTTTTTT. Translating gives CASSPGPGGTNEKLFF. Full variable domain (rest looked up from reference TRBV7-2 and TRBJ1-4): GAGVSQSPSNKVTEKGKDVELRCDPISGHTALYWYRQSLGQGLEFLIYFQGNSAPDKSGLPSDRFSAERTGGSVSTLTIQRTQQEDSAVYLCASSPGPGGTNEKLFFGSGTQLSVL.

The V call is TRBV5-1, the J call TRBJ2-7; TRBD1 might be the D (6 bases). Trimming removed 0 bases at V and 0 bases at J, with 13 bases between. Looked up from germline, CDR1 is SGHRS and CDR2 is YFSETQ. The length of the CDR3 is 16 residues. The DNA for the CDR3 is TGCGCCAGCAGCTTGGCCACAGGGCTGGGCTCCTACGAGCAGTACTTC. Its translation is CASSLATGLGSYEQYF.

The chain links TRBV18 to TRBJ2-1; D is unresolved. V was pared by 3 bases and J by 5 bases, with 11 bases between. Germline V gives CDR1 KGHSH, CDR2 LQKENI. The CDR3 spans 14 residues. CDR3 protein: CASSPPLADNEQFF. CDR3 DNA sequence: TGTGCCAGCTCACCCCCGCTGGCGGACAATGAGCAGTTCTTC.

V and J are TRBV27 and TRBJ2-1; D might be TRBD1 (5 bases). The V end was cut by 10 bases, the J end by 8 bases, with 9 bases between. This CDR3 region has 10 residues. Germline V lookup: CDR1 MNHEY, CDR2 SMNVEV (reference sequence). The CDR3 region is CATWGDEQFF. DNA of the CDR3: TGTGCCACGTGGGGCGATGAGCAGTTCTTC.

The chain links TRBV28 to TRBJ2-5; 8 bases fit TRBD2. The CDR3 length is 16 residues. V dropped 5 bases and J dropped 4; count of bases not matched to a gene: 12. The germline V gene has CDR1 MDHEN and CDR2 SYDVKM. The CDR3, as DNA: TGTGCCAGCAGTATCCCCTCACCGGGAGGGAGAGAGACCCAGTACTTC. Translated, it gives CASSIPSPGGRETQYF.

The table lists this clone with a count of one. The chain employs TRBV19 and TRBJ1-5; no firm D call. This CDR3 has 15 amino acids. The germline CDR1 and CDR2 sequences are LNHDA and SQIVND (reference sequence). Trimming stripped 2 bases from V and 0 bases from J, with 8 bases between. The CDR3 loop reads CASSIHGNSNQPQHF. The DNA of the CDR3 is TGTGCCAGTAGTATACACGGGAATAGCAATCAGCCCCAGCATTTT.

The genes are TRBV30 and TRBJ2-2; 7 nucleotides line up with TRBD1. The CDR3 length is 15 residues. Germline V CDR1 and CDR2: GTSNPN, SVGIG (reference sequence). V was pared by 3 bases and J by 3 bases, with 7 bases of the junction left unmatched. This CDR3 is CAWRRGQMDTGELFF. The CDR3 nucleotides read TGTGCCTGGAGAAGGGGACAGATGGACACCGGGGAGCTGTTTTTT.

The chain joins TRBV19 to TRBJ2-4; D perhaps matches TRBD1 (5 bases). In germline, CDR1 is LNHDA, CDR2 SQIVND (reference sequence). The V gene lost 4 bases and the J gene lost 0 bases, with 13 bases spanning the gap. The CDR3 contains 16 residues. The CDR3 reads CASSTPDTLAKNIQYF. The CDR3 DNA reads as TGTGCCAGTAGTACCCCGGACACTTTAGCCAAAAACATTCAGTACTTC.

The chain is built from TRBV19 and TRBJ2-7; D unresolved. V lost 4 bases to trimming and J lost 6 bases, with 10 bases between them. This CDR3 contains 12 residues. In germline, CDR1 is LNHDA, CDR2 SQIVND (reference sequence). The CDR3 loop is CASSRRPGEQYF. The CDR3 region has the DNA TGTGCCAGTAGTAGACGTCCAGGCGAGCAGTACTTC.

This clone came up once. The rearrangement links TRBV5-6 to TRBJ2-1; 7 bases agree with TRBD2. The V segment lost 8 bases and the J segment 0 bases; nucleotides outside the gene matches: 17. The V gene's germline CDR1 is SGHDT and CDR2 YYEEEE. There are 18 residues in the CDR3. The CDR3 protein is CASLTRQRRESSYNEQFF. The CDR3 nucleotides read TGTGCCAGTCTCACACGACAGCGGCGGGAGAGCTCCTACAATGAGCAGTTCTTC.

The gene calls are TRBV28 and TRBJ1-4, with a weak D call TRBD1 (6 bases). Trimming pared 5 bases from V and 8 bases from J, leaving 15 bases between. The CDR3 runs to 14 residues. Germline V gives CDR1 MDHEN, CDR2 SYDVKM. The CDR3 reads CASSIQGLREKLFF. Here the CDR3 DNA reads TGTGCCAGCAGTATACAGGGTTTGCGGGAAAAACTGTTTTTT.

This sequence joins TRBV27 and TRBJ1-1; D is perhaps TRBD1 (6 bases). V was pared by 4 bases and J by 7 bases, with 13 bases between. Germline-derived CDR1 and CDR2 are MNHEY and SMNVEV (reference sequence). The CDR3 spans 13 residues. In DNA, the CDR3 is TGTGCCAGCAGTTACACAGGGTCCATTGAAGCTTTCTTT. It yields the protein CASSYTGSIEAFF.